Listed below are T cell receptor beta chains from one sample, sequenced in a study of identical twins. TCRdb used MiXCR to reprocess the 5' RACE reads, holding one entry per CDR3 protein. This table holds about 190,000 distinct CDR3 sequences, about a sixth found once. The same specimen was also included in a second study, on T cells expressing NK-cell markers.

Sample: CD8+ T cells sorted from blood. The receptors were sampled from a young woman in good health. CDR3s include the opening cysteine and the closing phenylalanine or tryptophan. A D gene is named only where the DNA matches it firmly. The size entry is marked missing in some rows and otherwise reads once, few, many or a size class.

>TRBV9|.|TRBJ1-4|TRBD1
CASSARDRPATNEKLFF
TGTGCCAGCAGCGCAAGGGACAGGCCAGCAACTAATGAAAAACTGTTTTTT
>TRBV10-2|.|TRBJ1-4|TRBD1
CASSALDRELFF
TGCGCCAGCAGTGCCCTCGACAGGGAACTGTTTTTT
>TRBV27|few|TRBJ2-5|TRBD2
CASSLWAGGQETQYF
TGTGCCAGCAGTCTTTGGGCGGGGGGCCAAGAGACCCAGTACTTC
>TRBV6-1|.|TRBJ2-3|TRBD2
CASLGGGGGQNTQYF
TGTGCCAGCCTTGGCGGGGGAGGAGGCCAGAATACGCAGTATTTT
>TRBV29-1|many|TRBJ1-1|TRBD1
CSVAGGRDTEAFF
TGCAGCGTTGCAGGGGGCAGGGACACTGAAGCTTTCTTT
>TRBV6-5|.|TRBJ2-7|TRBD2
CASSYSYLAGSYEQYF
TGTGCCAGCAGTTACTCGTACCTAGCGGGTTCCTACGAGCAGTACTTC
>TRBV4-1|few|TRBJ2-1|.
CASTLNLANEQFF
TGCGCCAGCACCCTAAACCTAGCCAATGAGCAGTTCTTC
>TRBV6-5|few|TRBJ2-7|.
CASSYSIGGASEQYF
TGTGCCAGCAGTTACTCGATTGGGGGGGCCAGCGAGCAGTACTTC
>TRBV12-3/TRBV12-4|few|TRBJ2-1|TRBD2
CASTPGTSGGPFF
TGTGCCAGCACCCCCGGGACTAGCGGGGGGCCCTTCTTC
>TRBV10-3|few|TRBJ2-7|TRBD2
CAISDIAGISYEQYF
TGTGCCATCAGTGATATAGCGGGCATCTCCTACGAGCAGTACTTC
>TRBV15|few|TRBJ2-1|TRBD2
CATGIAGGPYNEQFF
TGTGCCACCGGCATAGCGGGAGGGCCTTACAATGAGCAGTTCTTC